Following are 20 T cell receptor beta chains from one sample sequenced in a study of control samples from healthy donors and cancer patients. The data were produced by immunoSEQ multiplex PCR, yet TCRdb's version contains in-frame clones alone and is incomplete. The table includes 120,000 to 150,000 clones, about 91% detected once. Sample: blood. The receptors come from a young man in good health.

The chain uses TRBV24-1 and TRBJ2-2; 7 bases are shared with TRBD1. This CDR3 has 16 residues. Losses at the gene ends were 0 bases for V and 4 bases for J; bases not matched to a gene: 4. In germline, CDR1 is KGHDR, CDR2 SFDVKD. CDR3 nucleotides: TGTGCCACCAGTGATTTGCGACAGGGCAGCACCGGGGAGCTGTTTTTT. This translates into CATSDLRQGSTGELFF.

The chain recombines TRBV6-1 with TRBJ1-4; weak D call: TRBD1 (5 bases). Germline assignment: CDR1 MNHNS and CDR2 SASEGT. V was shortened by 1 base and J by 4 bases, with 16 bases between the two germline ends. This CDR3 is built from 17 residues. In DNA form, the CDR3 reads TGTGCCAGCAGTGAAGTGGGGGGGTTTGGCTATAATGAAAAACTGTTTTTT. Residues: CASSEVGGFGYNEKLFF.

The chain carries TRBV5-6 and TRBJ2-2; the D call may be TRBD1 or TRBD2 (5 bases each). Germline assignment: CDR1 SGHDT and CDR2 YYEEEE. This CDR3 has 15 amino acids. Between the trimmed V and J ends, which lost 3 bases and 5 bases, there was a span of 14 bases. CDR3 DNA sequence: TGTGCCAGCAGCTCCGGGACCCAAGGTACCGGGGAGCTGTTTTTT. Amino acid sequence: CASSSGTQGTGELFF.

The gene calls are TRBV6-1 and TRBJ2-7; D is uncertain. Germline CDR1 and CDR2: MNHNS and SASEGT. The CDR3 contains 13 residues. V was trimmed by 1 base and J by 7 bases, leaving 11 bases between them. This chain's CDR3 is CASSEGAPWEQYF. CDR3 nucleotide sequence: TGTGCCAGCAGTGAAGGGGCCCCTTGGGAGCAGTACTTC.

J is TRBJ1-2 and V is TRBV28, with no clear D. The CDR3 contains 13 residues. Germline lookup yields CDR1 MDHEN and CDR2 SYDVKM. Trimming cost V 7 bases and J 8 bases, with 17 bases left between them. CDR3 loop: CASNKAGSLGYTF. CDR3 nucleotides: TGTGCCAGCAACAAAGCGGGGTCTTTGGGCTACACCTTC.

The V gene is TRBV7-8, the J gene TRBJ2-3, with 7 bases matching TRBD1. The CDR3 is 17 residues long. V gave up 1 base and J gave up 0 bases; unmatched junction bases: 7. Germline V gene lookup returns CDR1 SGHVS and CDR2 FQNEAQ. CDR3: CASSLGSGGHSTDTQYF. The CDR3 DNA reads as TGTGCCAGCAGCTTAGGTTCAGGGGGACACAGCACAGATACGCAGTATTTT. Full variable domain (remainder filled in from reference TRBV7-8 and TRBJ2-3): GAGVSQSPRYKVAKRGQDVALRCDPISGHVSLFWYQQALGQGPEFLTYFQNEAQLDKSGLPSDRFFAERPEGSVSTLKIQRTQQEDSAVYLCASSLGSGGHSTDTQYFGPGTRLTVL.

The rearrangement uses TRBV29-1 and TRBJ2-7; TRBD2 matches at 7 bases. The CDR3 is made up of 12 amino acids. V shed 4 bases and J 0 bases; nucleotides not matched to a gene: 0. CDR1 and CDR2 (germline): SQVTM, ANQGSEA. The CDR3 sequence: CSVGGGSYEQYF. CDR3 bases: TGCAGCGTTGGGGGGGGCTCCTACGAGCAGTACTTC.

A few counts support this clone. The same CDR3 also results from other DNA sequences found in this sample. CDR3 in amino acids: CASSMGQGGTEAFF. As DNA, the CDR3 is TGTGCCAGTAGTATGGGTCAGGGAGGCACTGAAGCTTTCTTT. The V and J genes are TRBV19 and TRBJ1-1; D perhaps matches TRBD1 (5 bases). V shed 3 bases and J shed 4 bases, with 12 bases lying between them. Per the germline V gene, CDR1 is LNHDA and CDR2 is SQIVND (reference sequence). CDR3 length: 14 amino acids.

The chain uses TRBV5-1 and TRBJ1-1, with 7 bases fitting TRBD1. This CDR3 has 14 amino acids. After removal of 1 base from V and 3 bases from J, the junction contained 3 bases not matched to a gene. Per germline, CDR1 SGHRS and CDR2 YFSETQ. In DNA form, the CDR3 reads TGCGCCAGCAGCTTGTTCAGGGGGGACACTGAAGCTTTCTTT. Its translation is CASSLFRGDTEAFF.

V and J are TRBV3-1 (or the pseudogene TRBV3-2) and TRBJ1-5, with 8 bases lining up with TRBD1. CDR3 length equals 15 residues. Germline CDR1 and CDR2: LGHDT and YNNKEL (reference sequence). V shed 5 bases, J shed 1 base, and the junction held 4 bases outside the gene matches. CDR3 region: CASSGQGKSNQPQHF. The CDR3 DNA is TGTGCCAGCAGCGGACAGGGAAAGAGCAATCAGCCCCAGCATTTT.

The rearrangement joins TRBV5-1 to TRBJ1-2; D might be TRBD1 (5 bases). Trimming removed 0 bases from V and 7 bases from J, with 13 bases in between. The germline V gene encodes CDR1 SGHRS and CDR2 YFSETQ. This CDR3 is 14 amino acids long. DNA of the CDR3: TGCGCCAGCAGCTTGGCTACAGGTGAAGGTGGCTACACCTTC. Its protein product is CASSLATGEGGYTF.

The V call is TRBV7-2, the J call TRBJ1-2; D unclear. V gave up 5 bases and J gave up 3 bases, with 19 bases separating them. This CDR3 contains 16 residues. Per the germline V gene, CDR1 is SGHTA and CDR2 is FQGNSA. CDR3 bases: TGTGCCAGCAGCCACCCGTTTCGTAGGCCACACTATGGCTACACCTTC. This encodes CASSHPFRRPHYGYTF.

This clone was counted a few times. For the CDR3, the DNA is TGTGCCAGCAGCCCCCGGACAGGGGCCAACTACGAGCAGTACTTC. The encoded protein is CASSPRTGANYEQYF. The chain recombines TRBV9 with TRBJ2-7, with 9 bases identical to TRBD1. The J segment lost 3 bases and the V segment lost 4 bases, leaving 8 bases of the junction unmatched. CDR1 and CDR2 from the germline V gene are SGDLS and YYNGEE. The CDR3 consists of 15 residues.

The rearrangement uses TRBV7-8 and TRBJ1-1; 7 bases fit TRBD1. In germline, CDR1 is SGHVS, CDR2 FQNEAQ. This CDR3 has 14 amino acids. Unmatched junction bases numbered 4, after V lost 5 bases and J lost 1 base. The CDR3 coding sequence is TGTGCCAGCAGCCCAGGACAGGAGAACACTGAAGCTTTCTTT. It specifies CASSPGQENTEAFF. The whole variable domain, filled in from reference TRBV7-8 and TRBJ1-1, reads GAGVSQSPRYKVAKRGQDVALRCDPISGHVSLFWYQQALGQGPEFLTYFQNEAQLDKSGLPSDRFFAERPEGSVSTLKIQRTQQEDSAVYLCASSPGQENTEAFFGQGTRLTVV.

The chain uses TRBV3-1 (or the pseudogene TRBV3-2) and TRBJ2-3; 9 nucleotides align to TRBD2. Germline V lookup: CDR1 LGHDT, CDR2 YNNKEL (reference sequence). Trimming took 4 bases from V and 10 from J; bases not matched to a gene: 3. This CDR3 is built from 12 residues. CDR3 sequence: CASSPGTSSQYF. The CDR3 DNA is TGTGCCAGCAGCCCCGGGACTAGCTCGCAGTATTTT.

The chain couples TRBV28 to TRBJ2-7; 9 bases align to TRBD2. J was trimmed by 3 bases and V by 5 bases; bases with no gene match: 8. Germline loops: CDR1 MDHEN, CDR2 SYDVKM. The CDR3 runs 15 residues. In DNA form, the CDR3 reads TGTGCCAGCAGTACCTCGGGACTAGCTGTCTACGAGCAGTACTTC. Translated: CASSTSGLAVYEQYF.

This chain links TRBV6-1 with TRBJ1-5; 7 bases are shared with TRBD1. The J segment lost 7 bases and the V segment lost 0 bases, leaving 9 bases of the junction unmatched. Germline loops: CDR1 MNHNS, CDR2 SASEGT. There are 16 residues in the CDR3. The CDR3 loop is CASSEAPTGARQPQHF. Written as DNA, the CDR3 is TGTGCCAGCAGTGAAGCCCCAACAGGGGCTCGGCAGCCCCAGCATTTT.

The CDR3 nucleotides are TGTGCCAGCAGTAGACAGGGTTTCTCAGCGCAGTATTTT. This gives the protein CASSRQGFSAQYF. The chain joins TRBV5-6 to TRBJ2-3, with TRBD1 matching over 7 bases. CDR1 and CDR2 from the germline V gene are SGHDT and YYEEEE. This CDR3 is 13 amino acids long. Germline trimming cut 5 bases from V and 10 bases from J; bases unmatched to any gene: 10. Supplemented by reference TRBV5-6 and TRBJ2-3, the full variable domain reads DAGVTQSPTHLIKTRGQQVTLRCSPKSGHDTVSWYQQALGQGPQFIFQYYEEEERQRGNFPDRFSGHQFPNYSSELNVNALLLGDSALYLCASSRQGFSAQYFGPGTRLTVL.

The chain couples TRBV30 to TRBJ2-1, with 9 bases fitting TRBD2. Germline values: CDR1 GTSNPN, CDR2 SVGIG (reference sequence). The CDR3 spans 14 residues. Trimming removed 3 bases from V and 7 bases from J; junction bases left unmatched: 7. CDR3 nucleotides: TGTGCCTGGAGCCGAGCGGGGGGACGTAATGAGCAGTTCTTC. Protein sequence: CAWSRAGGRNEQFF.

V usage is TRBV9 and J usage is TRBJ2-1; 10 positions agree with TRBD2. Germline loops: CDR1 SGDLS, CDR2 YYNGEE. Unmatched junction bases numbered 5, after V lost 0 bases and J lost 8 bases. The CDR3 is made up of 15 amino acids. CDR3 residues: CASSVDPSGGDEQFF. DNA of the CDR3: TGTGCCAGCAGCGTAGACCCTAGCGGGGGAGATGAGCAGTTCTTC.